This is a list of T cell receptor beta chains from one sample in a study of radiotherapy plus CTLA-4 blockade in lung cancer. Generated by immunoSEQ multiplex PCR, the TCRdb table keeps only in-frame clones and is missing some. Here the sample spans tens of thousands of clones, 60% to 80% being singletons. The source material was peripheral blood, sampled from a patient treated with radiotherapy plus ipilimumab. The receptor set was obtained from a human donor with non-small cell lung cancer who had stable disease on radiotherapy plus ipilimumab. CDR3s include the opening cysteine and the closing phenylalanine or tryptophan. Fields, in order: CDR3 protein, CDR3 DNA, clone size, J gene, V gene, D gene. D genes are given only for firm matches. Not all rows give a size; the values are once, few, many and, for expanded clones, a class.

CAISEGHRGSPLHF	TGTGCCATCAGTGAGGGGCATAGGGGTTCACCCCTCCACTTT	few	TRBJ1-6	TRBV10-3	-
CASSGLAAYNEQFF	TGTGCCAGCAGCGGGCTAGCAGCTTACAATGAGCAGTTCTTC	few	TRBJ2-1	TRBV9	-
CASSLEGRLEKLFF	TGTGCCAGCAGCTTAGAAGGACGGCTGGAAAAACTGTTTTTT	-	TRBJ1-4	TRBV7-9	-
CASSPLGRTEETQYF	TGTGCCAGCAGCCCCCTGGGTAGGACAGAGGAGACCCAGTACTTC	-	TRBJ2-5	TRBV7-2	-
CASSQDRGPNEQFF	TGTGCCAGCAGCCAAGATCGGGGACCCAATGAGCAGTTCTTC	-	TRBJ2-1	TRBV4-2	-
CASKNFANTGELFF	TGTGCCAGTAAAAATTTTGCGAACACCGGGGAGCTGTTTTTT	-	TRBJ2-2	TRBV19	-
CASSSTWVGLEAFF	TGTGCCAGCAGTTCGACGTGGGTTGGTTTGGAAGCTTTCTTT	-	TRBJ1-1	TRBV27	-
CASSLTGMSTDTQYF	TGTGCCAGCAGTTTGACGGGAATGAGCACAGATACGCAGTATTTT	once	TRBJ2-3	TRBV28	-
CASSLWTGGDSPLHF	TGTGCCAGCAGTTTATGGACAGGGGGAGATTCACCCCTCCACTTT	once	TRBJ1-6	TRBV27	TRBD1
CASSLPGQGANSPLHF	TGTGCCAGCAGCTTACCCGGACAGGGGGCGAATTCACCCCTCCACTTT	-	TRBJ1-6	TRBV5-4	TRBD1
CASSPGTHYGYTF	TGTGCCAGCAGCCCCGGGACACACTATGGCTACACCTTC	-	TRBJ1-2	TRBV14	-
CATSGGGGSNTEAFF	TGTGCCACCAGCGGGGGGGGAGGTAGTAACACTGAAGCTTTCTTT	once	TRBJ1-1	TRBV15	-
CATRPFFYEQYF	TGTGCCACGAGACCCTTTTTCTACGAGCAGTACTTC	once	TRBJ2-7	TRBV18	-
CASSLTVLGTDTQYF	TGTGCCAGCAGCCTGACAGTACTGGGCACAGATACGCAGTATTTT	-	TRBJ2-3	TRBV11-2	-
CASSPWTSEETQYF	TGTGCCAGCTCACCTTGGACTAGCGAAGAGACCCAGTACTTC	once	TRBJ2-5	TRBV18	TRBD2
CASSIMGDGYNEQFF	TGTGCCAGTAGTATAATGGGAGATGGCTACAATGAGCAGTTCTTC	-	TRBJ2-1	TRBV19	-
CASSLDQGSQPQHF	TGCGCCAGCAGCTTGGACCAGGGTAGCCAGCCCCAGCATTTT	-	TRBJ1-5	TRBV5-1	-
CASSSGGGHTEAFF	TGTGCCAGTAGTAGTGGGGGGGGGCATACTGAAGCTTTCTTT	-	TRBJ1-1	TRBV19	-
CATSRGAIEETQYF	TGTGCCACCAGCAGGGGCGCTATCGAGGAGACCCAGTACTTC	-	TRBJ2-5	TRBV15	-
CASSEARRGYTF	TGTGCCAGCAGTGAAGCCAGGCGGGGCTACACCTTC	-	TRBJ1-2	TRBV25-1	-
CAWIGTGSPGFYGYTF	TGTGCCTGGATCGGGACAGGGTCCCCTGGGTTCTATGGCTACACCTTC	-	TRBJ1-2	TRBV30	TRBD1
CASSGLGQPQHF	TGTGCCAGCAGTGGATTGGGGCAGCCCCAGCATTTT	once	TRBJ1-5	TRBV25-1	-
CASSLGRLNSPLHF	TGCGCCAGCAGCTTAGGACGGCTAAATTCACCCCTCCACTTT	-	TRBJ1-6	TRBV5-1	-
CASSLVQGRIKTEAFF	TGCGCCAGCAGCTTAGTACAGGGTAGAATCAAAACTGAAGCTTTCTTT	-	TRBJ1-1	TRBV5-1	-
CASSRDRVDGYTF	TGTGCCAGCAGCCGAGACAGGGTAGACGGCTACACCTTC	few	TRBJ1-2	TRBV6-5	TRBD1
CASSYASDSGSYEQYF	TGTGCCAGCAGTTACGCTTCGGACAGCGGATCCTACGAGCAGTACTTC	-	TRBJ2-7	TRBV6-5	-
CASSLKENTEAFF	TGTGCCAGCAGCTTAAAGGAGAACACTGAAGCTTTCTTT	-	TRBJ1-1	TRBV7-3	-
CASSLGRNTEAFF	TGTGCCAGCAGCTTGGGCAGGAACACTGAAGCTTTCTTT	few	TRBJ1-1	TRBV7-2	-
CASSLGQGTFYGYTF	TGTGCCAGCAGCCTGGGACAGGGCACCTTCTATGGCTACACCTTC	-	TRBJ1-2	TRBV7-2	TRBD1
CASSQDEQGAAYGYTF	TGCGCCAGCAGCCAAGATGAACAGGGGGCTGCGTATGGCTACACCTTC	-	TRBJ1-2	TRBV4-3	TRBD1
CASRDTGNQPQHF	TGTGCCAGCAGGGATACGGGCAATCAGCCCCAGCATTTT	-	TRBJ1-5	TRBV2	-
CASSPGWGGGAANYGYTF	TGTGCCAGCAGCCCCGGATGGGGCGGGGGAGCGGCTAACTATGGCTACACCTTC	-	TRBJ1-2	TRBV5-4	-
CSVEDQGSQGGEKLFF	TGCAGCGTTGAAGATCAGGGATCACAGGGAGGCGAAAAACTGTTTTTT	-	TRBJ1-4	TRBV29-1	-
CASSLWGDEKLFF	TGTGCCAGCAGCTTGTGGGGAGATGAAAAACTGTTTTTT	once	TRBJ1-4	TRBV5-5	-
CASRDTGGETQYF	TGTGCCAGCAGAGATACGGGGGGAGAGACCCAGTACTTC	-	TRBJ2-5	TRBV5-5	TRBD2
CASSDLEGKDNEQFF	TGCGCCAGCAGTGATTTGGAGGGGAAGGACAATGAGCAGTTCTTC	few	TRBJ2-1	TRBV10-1	-
CASSLLTSGGYEQYF	TGCGCCAGCAGCCTCTTGACTAGCGGGGGGTACGAGCAGTACTTC	-	TRBJ2-7	TRBV4-1	TRBD2
CASSLVVGTGANVLTF	TGTGCCAGCAGCTTAGTCGTCGGGACTGGGGCCAACGTCCTGACTTTC	few	TRBJ2-6	TRBV11-3	-
CASSESGRGREFF	TGTGCCAGCAGTGAATCAGGGAGGGGGCGCGAGTTCTTC	-	TRBJ2-1	TRBV6-1	-
CASSLTTGNTEAFF	TGTGCCAGCAGTTTAACGACAGGGAACACTGAAGCTTTCTTT	few	TRBJ1-1	TRBV28	-
CASRRTGSTDTQYF	TGTGCCAGCAGGCGGACAGGGTCCACAGATACGCAGTATTTT	-	TRBJ2-3	TRBV2	TRBD1
CASSLQLGAAIPEAFF	TGTGCCAGCAGCTTACAGCTGGGGGCCGCGATCCCTGAAGCTTTCTTT	-	TRBJ1-1	TRBV11-2	-
CAWRAAEKLFF	TGTGCCTGGAGAGCGGCTGAAAAACTGTTTTTT	-	TRBJ1-4	TRBV30	-
CASSLGPNRGLNYGYTF	TGCGCCAGCAGCTTGGGGCCGAACAGGGGACTTAACTATGGCTACACCTTC	-	TRBJ1-2	TRBV5-1	TRBD1
CASSPASNQPQHF	TGTGCCAGCTCACCAGCTAGCAATCAGCCCCAGCATTTT	-	TRBJ1-5	TRBV18	-
CASRQGVTDTQYF	TGTGCCAGCAGACAGGGGGTCACAGATACGCAGTATTTT	-	TRBJ2-3	TRBV7-3	TRBD1
CASNLGTANTEAFF	TGTGCCAGCAACCTCGGGACAGCGAACACTGAAGCTTTCTTT	-	TRBJ1-1	TRBV7-2	TRBD1
CASSSNRFFYGYTF	TGTGCCAGCAGCTCCAACCGGTTCTTCTATGGCTACACCTTC	-	TRBJ1-2	TRBV5-6	-
CASGLSPLHF	TGCGCCAGCGGCTTGTCACCCCTCCACTTT	-	TRBJ1-6	TRBV4-1	-
CASSIATGSLNTEAFF	TGTGCCAGTAGTATCGCGACAGGCTCCTTGAACACTGAAGCTTTCTTT	-	TRBJ1-1	TRBV19	-
CASSYRGGDEQFF	TGTGCCAGCAGTTATAGGGGTGGGGATGAGCAGTTCTTC	few	TRBJ2-1	TRBV11-2	-
CASSIGRGYTF	TGTGCCAGCAGTATCGGGCGTGGCTACACCTTC	-	TRBJ1-2	TRBV25-1	-
CSVDKNTEAFF	TGCAGCGTTGACAAGAACACTGAAGCTTTCTTT	-	TRBJ1-1	TRBV29-1	-
CASSSPSGGAIYGYTF	TGTGCCAGCAGTTCCCCGAGTGGGGGCGCGATCTATGGCTACACCTTC	-	TRBJ1-2	TRBV6-5	-
CASTQGQGYNEKLFF	TGTGCCAGCACCCAAGGACAGGGCTATAATGAAAAACTGTTTTTT	-	TRBJ1-4	TRBV28	TRBD1